Following are 7 T cell receptor beta chains from one sample sequenced in a study of memory CD4+ T cells and cytomegalovirus serostatus. Profiled with immunoSEQ multiplex PCR; TCRdb holds only in-frame clones, not every one. In the table there are 70,000 or so clones, 75% to 85% of which are singletons. The sort gate was single viable CD3+CD4+CD8-CD45RO+ cells for memory CD4+ T cells. The sample comprised memory CD4+ T cells from blood. The receptors were sampled from an adult in good health and CMV-seropositive.

This clone was found a few times. The J gene is TRBJ1-2, the V gene TRBV28; 7 nucleotides line up with TRBD1. The CDR3 runs 17 residues. In germline, CDR1 is MDHEN, CDR2 SYDVKM. Trimming removed 3 bases from V and 5 bases from J; junction bases left unmatched: 15. CDR3 DNA sequence: TGTGCCAGCAGTTTGGGGGGCCGGACAGGACATGGATATGGCTACACCTTC. Amino acid sequence: CASSLGGRTGHGYGYTF.

V and J are TRBV19 and TRBJ2-4; weak D call: TRBD1 (5 bases). The germline V and J ends were trimmed by 4 bases and 7 bases, with 17 bases remaining between them. The CDR3 sequence is 15 residues long. Germline CDR1 LNHDA, CDR2 SQIVND (reference sequence). The CDR3 spells CASSTLQVVGNIQYF. The CDR3 DNA reads as TGTGCCAGTAGTACCCTACAGGTTGTAGGGAACATTCAGTACTTC.

The genes are TRBV9 and TRBJ1-6, with 9 bases identical to TRBD1. Germline CDR1 reads SGDLS; CDR2 reads YYNGEE. The CDR3 has 17 residues. Germline trimming cut 0 bases from V and 15 bases from J; bases unmatched to any gene: 16. The CDR3: CASSVEGTGTGSIVLHF. The CDR3 DNA reads as TGTGCCAGCAGCGTAGAGGGGACCGGGACAGGGTCTATTGTCCTCCACTTT.

This clone appeared many times. In nucleotides, the CDR3 is TGCGCCAGCAGCTTGGACCAGGGGGGTCGGGGAGCTTTCTTT. Translated, it gives CASSLDQGGRGAFF. This rearrangement joins TRBV5-1 to TRBJ1-1; the match to TRBD1 covers 7 bases. Germline V gene lookup returns CDR1 SGHRS and CDR2 YFSETQ. The CDR3 is made up of 14 amino acids. V trimming: 0 bases; J trimming: 10 bases; junction bases outside the gene matches: 9.

The CDR3 protein is CASSRQGGYTF. CDR3 nucleotide sequence: TGTGCCAGCAGCCGACAGGGCGGCTACACCTTC. This chain connects TRBV7-9 to TRBJ1-2, with 7 bases aligning to TRBD1. V shed 5 bases, J shed 8 bases, and the junction held 2 bases outside the gene matches. Germline lookup yields CDR1 SEHNR and CDR2 FQNEAQ (reference sequence). The CDR3 is made up of 11 amino acids.

The table lists this clone with a count of one. This chain links TRBV11-3 with TRBJ2-3, with a possible D match to TRBD1 (5 bases). From germline, CDR1 is SGHNT and CDR2 YENEEA. Trimming stripped 2 bases from V and 1 base from J, with 10 bases between. The CDR3 loop spans 15 amino acids. The CDR3: CASSLQGLGTDTQYF. In nucleotides, the CDR3 is TGTGCCAGCAGCTTACAGGGTTTGGGCACAGATACGCAGTATTTT.

This clone appeared a single time. This rearrangement joins TRBV2 to TRBJ1-5, with 7 bases aligning to TRBD1. The germline V gene has CDR1 SNHLY and CDR2 FYNNEI. The CDR3 is 12 residues long. V shed 8 bases and J 7 bases; nucleotides not matched to a gene: 5. CDR3 loop: CASADREQPQHF. The CDR3, as DNA: TGTGCCAGCGCCGACAGGGAACAGCCCCAGCATTTT.